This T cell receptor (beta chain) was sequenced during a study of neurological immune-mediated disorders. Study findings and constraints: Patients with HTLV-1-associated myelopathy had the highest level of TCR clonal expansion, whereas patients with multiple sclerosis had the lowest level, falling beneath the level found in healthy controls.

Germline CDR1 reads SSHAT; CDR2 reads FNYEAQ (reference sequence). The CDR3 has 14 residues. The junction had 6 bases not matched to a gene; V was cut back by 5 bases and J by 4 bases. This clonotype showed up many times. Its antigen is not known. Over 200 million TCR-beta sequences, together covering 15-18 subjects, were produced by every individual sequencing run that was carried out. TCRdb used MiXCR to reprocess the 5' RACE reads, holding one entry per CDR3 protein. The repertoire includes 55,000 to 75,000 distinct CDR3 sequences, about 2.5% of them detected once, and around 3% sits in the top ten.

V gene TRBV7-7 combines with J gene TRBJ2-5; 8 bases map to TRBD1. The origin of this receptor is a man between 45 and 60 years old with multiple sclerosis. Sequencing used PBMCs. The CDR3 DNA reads TGTGCCAGCAGCCGAGCAGGGGGCGGAGAGACCCAGTACTTC. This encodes CASSRAGGGETQYF. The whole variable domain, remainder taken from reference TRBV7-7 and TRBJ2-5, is GAGVSQSPRYKVTKRGQDVTLRCDPISSHATLYWYQQALGQGPEFLTYFNYEAQPDKSGLPSDRFSAERPEGSISTLTIQRTEQRDSAMYRCASSRAGGGETQYFGPGTRLLVL.